One TCR beta chain is described in this entry. Participants came from some 26 US areas, aged roughly 18 to 100 years. The source of the sample is a study of blood T cell repertoires in COVID-19. Overall study context: Samples of COVID-19 (acute and convalescent) were obtained from the United States, Italy and Spain. PBMCs, B-cell-depleted T cells, or T cells provided the cDNA or gDNA that made up the material.

Clones were sequenced by immunoSEQ multiplex PCR, and TCRdb holds only the in-frame ones, with some missing. The sample lists a few hundred thousand clones; roughly 90% were seen once. The origin of this receptor is a man aged 18 to 30 with acute COVID-19. The sample taken for sequencing was PBMCs or T cells enriched from blood (not recorded which).

The CDR3 DNA sequence: TGTGCCAGCAGCCAACAGGGCACAGCAAGCTACGAGCAGTACTTC. The encoded protein is CASSQQGTASYEQYF. The chain carries TRBV7-2 and TRBJ2-7; TRBD1 might be the D (6 bases). This CDR3 contains 15 residues. Germline loops: CDR1 SGHTA, CDR2 FQGNSA. V lost 5 bases, J lost 3 bases, and 17 bases lay in between. Full variable domain (missing parts from reference TRBV7-2 and TRBJ2-7): GAGVSQSPSNKVTEKGKDVELRCDPISGHTALYWYRQSLGQGLEFLIYFQGNSAPDKSGLPSDRFSAERTGGSVSTLTIQRTQQEDSAVYLCASSQQGTASYEQYFGPGTRLTVT.